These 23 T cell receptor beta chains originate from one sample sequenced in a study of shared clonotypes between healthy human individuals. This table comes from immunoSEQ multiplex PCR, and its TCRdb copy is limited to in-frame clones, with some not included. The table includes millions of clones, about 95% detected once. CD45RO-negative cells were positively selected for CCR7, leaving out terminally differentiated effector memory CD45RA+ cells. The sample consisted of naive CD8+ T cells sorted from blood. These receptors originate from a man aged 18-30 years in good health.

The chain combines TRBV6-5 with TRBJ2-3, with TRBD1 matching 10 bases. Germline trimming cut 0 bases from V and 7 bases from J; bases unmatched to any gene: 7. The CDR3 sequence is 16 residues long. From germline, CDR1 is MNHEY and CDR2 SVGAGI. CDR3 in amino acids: CASSYSTGDRGYTQYF. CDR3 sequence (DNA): TGTGCCAGCAGTTACTCGACGGGGGACAGGGGTTATACGCAGTATTTT.

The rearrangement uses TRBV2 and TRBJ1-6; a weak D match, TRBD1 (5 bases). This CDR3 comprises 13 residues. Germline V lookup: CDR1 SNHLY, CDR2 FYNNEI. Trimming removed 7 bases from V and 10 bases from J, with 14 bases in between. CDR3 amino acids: CASTLGGRSPLHF. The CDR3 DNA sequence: TGTGCCAGCACTCTTGGGGGAAGGTCACCCCTCCACTTT.

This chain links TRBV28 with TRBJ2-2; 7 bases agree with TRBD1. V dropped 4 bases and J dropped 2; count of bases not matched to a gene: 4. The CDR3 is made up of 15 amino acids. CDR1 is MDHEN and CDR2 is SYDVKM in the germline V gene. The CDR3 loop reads CASSYRGYNTGELFF. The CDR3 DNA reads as TGTGCCAGCAGTTACAGGGGTTATAACACCGGGGAGCTGTTTTTT.

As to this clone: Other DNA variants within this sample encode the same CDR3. The CDR3 nucleotides are TGTGCCAGCAGCTTAGCGGACGACGAGCAGTACTTC. Amino acid sequence: CASSLADDEQYF. V gene TRBV7-6 combines with J gene TRBJ2-7; D is uncertain. This CDR3 region has 12 residues. Germline CDR1 SGHVS, CDR2 FNYEAQ. V lost 0 bases to trimming and J lost 5 bases, with 5 bases between them.

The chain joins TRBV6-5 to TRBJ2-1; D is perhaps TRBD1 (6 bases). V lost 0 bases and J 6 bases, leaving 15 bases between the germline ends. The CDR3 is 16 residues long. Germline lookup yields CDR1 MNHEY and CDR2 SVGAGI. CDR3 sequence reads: CASSYSTGLKINEQFF. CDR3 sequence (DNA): TGTGCCAGCAGTTACTCGACAGGACTCAAAATCAATGAGCAGTTCTTC.

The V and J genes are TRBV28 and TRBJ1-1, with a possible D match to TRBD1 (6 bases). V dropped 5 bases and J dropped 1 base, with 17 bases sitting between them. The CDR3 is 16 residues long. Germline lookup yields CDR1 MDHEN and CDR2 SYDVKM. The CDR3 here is CASSTWTEIPNTEAFF. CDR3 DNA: TGTGCCAGCAGTACCTGGACAGAAATCCCGAACACTGAAGCTTTCTTT.

CDR3 sequence: CASSPTSGGTYEQYF. The CDR3 region has the DNA TGCGCCAGCAGCCCCACTAGCGGGGGTACCTACGAGCAGTACTTC. The chain combines TRBV5-1 with TRBJ2-7; 11 positions agree with TRBD2. The V segment lost 4 bases and the J segment 2 bases; nucleotides outside the gene matches: 5. The CDR3 loop spans 15 amino acids. Germline CDR1 is SGHRS and CDR2 is YFSETQ.

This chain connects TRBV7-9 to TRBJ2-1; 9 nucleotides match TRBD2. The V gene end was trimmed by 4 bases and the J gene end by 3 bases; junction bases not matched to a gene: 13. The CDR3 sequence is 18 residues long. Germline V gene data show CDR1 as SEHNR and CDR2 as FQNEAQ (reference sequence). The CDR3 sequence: CASSSLSALAGHYNEQFF. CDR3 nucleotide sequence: TGTGCCAGCAGCTCCCTCTCCGCCCTAGCGGGGCACTACAATGAGCAGTTCTTC.

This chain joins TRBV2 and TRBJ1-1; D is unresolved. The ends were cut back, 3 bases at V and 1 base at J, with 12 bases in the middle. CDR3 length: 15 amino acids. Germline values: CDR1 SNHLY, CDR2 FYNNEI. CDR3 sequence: CASSDSSVKNTEAFF. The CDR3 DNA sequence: TGTGCCAGCAGTGACAGCTCTGTAAAGAACACTGAAGCTTTCTTT. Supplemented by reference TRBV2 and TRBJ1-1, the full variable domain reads EPEVTQTPSHQVTQMGQEVILRCVPISNHLYFYWYRQILGQKVEFLVSFYNNEISEKSEIFDDQFSVERPDGSNFTLKIRSTKLEDSAMYFCASSDSSVKNTEAFFGQGTRLTVV.

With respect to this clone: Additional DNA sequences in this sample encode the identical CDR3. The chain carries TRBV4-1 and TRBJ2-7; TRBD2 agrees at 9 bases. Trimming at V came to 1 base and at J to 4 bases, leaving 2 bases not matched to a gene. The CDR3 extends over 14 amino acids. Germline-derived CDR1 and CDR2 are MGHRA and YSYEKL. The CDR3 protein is CASSQVAGGYEQYF. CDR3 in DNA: TGCGCCAGCAGCCAAGTCGCGGGAGGGTACGAGCAGTACTTC.

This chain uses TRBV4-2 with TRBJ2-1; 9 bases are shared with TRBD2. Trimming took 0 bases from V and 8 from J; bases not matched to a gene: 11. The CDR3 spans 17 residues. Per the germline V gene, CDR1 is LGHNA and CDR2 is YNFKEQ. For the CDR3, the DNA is TGTGCCAGCAGCCAAGATCCGTTAGCGGGAGAATCCGATGAGCAGTTCTTC. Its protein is CASSQDPLAGESDEQFF.

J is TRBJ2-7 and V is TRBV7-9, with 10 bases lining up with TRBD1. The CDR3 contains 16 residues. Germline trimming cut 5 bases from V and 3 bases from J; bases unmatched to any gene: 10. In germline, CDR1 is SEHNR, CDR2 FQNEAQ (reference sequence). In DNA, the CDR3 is TGTGCCAGCAGCACTGTCAAGGGACAGGGGAGCTACGAGCAGTACTTC. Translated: CASSTVKGQGSYEQYF.

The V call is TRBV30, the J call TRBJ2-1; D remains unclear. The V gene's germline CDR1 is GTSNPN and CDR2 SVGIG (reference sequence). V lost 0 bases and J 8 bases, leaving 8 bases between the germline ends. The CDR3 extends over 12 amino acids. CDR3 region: CAWSVLFHEQFF. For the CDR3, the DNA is TGTGCCTGGAGTGTACTATTCCATGAGCAGTTCTTC.

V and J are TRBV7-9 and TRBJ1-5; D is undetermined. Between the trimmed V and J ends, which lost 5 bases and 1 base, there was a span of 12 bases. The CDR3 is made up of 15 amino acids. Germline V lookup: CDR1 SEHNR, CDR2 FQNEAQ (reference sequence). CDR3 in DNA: TGTGCCAGCAGCATGGCATGGGGAAGCAATCAGCCCCAGCATTTT. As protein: CASSMAWGSNQPQHF.

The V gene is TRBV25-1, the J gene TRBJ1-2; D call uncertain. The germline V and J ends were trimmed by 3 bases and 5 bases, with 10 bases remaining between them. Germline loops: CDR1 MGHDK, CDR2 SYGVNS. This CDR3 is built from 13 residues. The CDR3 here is CASSDEGWYGYTF. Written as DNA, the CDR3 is TGTGCCAGCAGTGATGAAGGGTGGTATGGCTACACCTTC.

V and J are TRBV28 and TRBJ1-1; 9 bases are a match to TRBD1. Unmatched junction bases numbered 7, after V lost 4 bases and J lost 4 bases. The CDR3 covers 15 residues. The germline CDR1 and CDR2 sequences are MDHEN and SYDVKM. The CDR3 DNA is TGTGCCAGCAGTTCCGGACAGGGGTATTTCACTGAAGCTTTCTTT. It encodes CASSSGQGYFTEAFF.

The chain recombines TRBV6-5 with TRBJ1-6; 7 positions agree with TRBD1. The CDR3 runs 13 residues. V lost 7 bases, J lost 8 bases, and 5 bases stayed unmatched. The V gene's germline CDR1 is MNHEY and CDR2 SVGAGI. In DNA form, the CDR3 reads TGTGCCAGCACGGCAGGGGGTTATTCACCCCTCCACTTT. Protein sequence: CASTAGGYSPLHF.

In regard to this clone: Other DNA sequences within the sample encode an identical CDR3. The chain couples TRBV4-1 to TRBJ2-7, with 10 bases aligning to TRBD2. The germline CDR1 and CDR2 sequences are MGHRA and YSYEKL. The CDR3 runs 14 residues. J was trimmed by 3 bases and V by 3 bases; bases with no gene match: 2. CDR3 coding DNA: TGCGCCAGCAGCCACGTAGCGGGAGGCTACGAGCAGTACTTC. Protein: CASSHVAGGYEQYF.

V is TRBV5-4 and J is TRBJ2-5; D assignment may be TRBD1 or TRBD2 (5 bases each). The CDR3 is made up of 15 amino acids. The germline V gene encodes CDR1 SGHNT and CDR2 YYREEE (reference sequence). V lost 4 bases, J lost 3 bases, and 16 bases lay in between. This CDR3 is CASSHGTILEETQYF. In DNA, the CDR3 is TGTGCCAGCAGCCATGGGACGATTCTTGAAGAGACCCAGTACTTC.

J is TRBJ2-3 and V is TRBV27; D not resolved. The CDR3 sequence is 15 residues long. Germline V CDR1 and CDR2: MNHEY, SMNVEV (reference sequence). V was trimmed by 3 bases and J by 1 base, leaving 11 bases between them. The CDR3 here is CASSLIPVGTDTQYF. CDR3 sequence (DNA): TGTGCCAGCAGTTTGATTCCCGTTGGCACAGATACGCAGTATTTT.

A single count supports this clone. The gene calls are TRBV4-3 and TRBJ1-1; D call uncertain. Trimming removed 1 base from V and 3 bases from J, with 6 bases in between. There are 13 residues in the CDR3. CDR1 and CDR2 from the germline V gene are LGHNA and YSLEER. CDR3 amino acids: CASSQAPYTEAFF. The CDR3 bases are TGCGCCAGCAGCCAAGCCCCGTACACTGAAGCTTTCTTT.

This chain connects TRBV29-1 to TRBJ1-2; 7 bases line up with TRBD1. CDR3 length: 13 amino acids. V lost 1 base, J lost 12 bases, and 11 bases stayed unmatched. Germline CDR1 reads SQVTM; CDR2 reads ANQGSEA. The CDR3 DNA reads TGCAGCGTTGAAGGGGGACAGTTCATTGTCCACACCTTC. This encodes CSVEGGQFIVHTF.

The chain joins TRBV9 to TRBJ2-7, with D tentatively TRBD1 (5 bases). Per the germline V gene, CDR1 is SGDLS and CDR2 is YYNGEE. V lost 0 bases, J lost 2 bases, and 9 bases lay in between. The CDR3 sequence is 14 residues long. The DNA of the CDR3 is TGTGCCAGCAGCGTAGGCAGGGAAGCCTACGAGCAGTACTTC. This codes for CASSVGREAYEQYF.